These T cell receptor beta chains were read from a single sample in a study of beta chain features in type 1 diabetes. Only in-frame clones appear in the TCRdb table, and some are missing; sequencing was by immunoSEQ multiplex PCR. The sample includes about 300,000 clones, approximately 13% of them seen just once. The specimen was naive CD4+ T cells from blood. These receptor sequences come from a woman under 30 with type 1 diabetes. Each CDR3 is given with its conserved first and last residue. The D gene is left open where the match is weak. Part of the rows lack a size; the others show once, few, many or a class for expanded clones.

>-|TRBJ2-2|-|TRBV15
TGTGCCACCAGCAGAGGAACGGGAGAGATCCCCGGGGAGCTGTTTTTT
CATSRGTGEIPGELFF
>-|TRBJ2-1|-|TRBV6-6
TGTGCCAGCAGACCGATACAGGATTCGGATGAGCAGTTCTTC
CASRPIQDSDEQFF
>few|TRBJ2-7|TRBD1|TRBV28
TGTGCCAGCAGCTTCCCAAGGACAGGGACCGAGCAGTACTTC
CASSFPRTGTEQYF
>few|TRBJ1-5|-|TRBV28
TGTGCCACCGCGGGGGGTCAGCCCCAGCATTTT
CATAGGQPQHF
>-|TRBJ1-5|-|TRBV5-5
TGTGCCAGCAGCTTGAGGTGGGGGGTGGCCCAGCATTTT
CASSLRWGVAQHF
>few|TRBJ2-7|TRBD1|TRBV18
TGTGCCAGCTCACCACCGAACAGGGGACCGCTCTACGAGCAGTACTTC
CASSPPNRGPLYEQYF
>few|TRBJ2-3|TRBD1|TRBV29-1
TGCAGCGTTGTGGGGACAGGGGGCGAGTGGGATACGCAGTATTTT
CSVVGTGGEWDTQYF
>few|TRBJ1-1|TRBD1|TRBV7-2
TGTGCCAGCAGCCAGGGACAGCGGAACACTGAAGCTTTCTTT
CASSQGQRNTEAFF
>-|TRBJ2-7|TRBD2|TRBV9
TGTGCCAGCAGCCCCGCCGGGACTAGCCGAGCCACGGGCTACGAGCAGTACTTC
CASSPAGTSRATGYEQYF
>few|TRBJ2-7|-|TRBV21-1
TGTGCCAGCAGCGACCGCCGGGACATTTACTACGAGCAGTACTTC
CASSDRRDIYYEQYF
>few|TRBJ2-3|-|TRBV5-4
TGTGCCAGCAGCTTGAGGGGTACAGATACGCAGTATTTT
CASSLRGTDTQYF
>-|TRBJ2-7|-|TRBV7-3
TGTGCCAGCAGCCCCCAGGGGACCCACGAGCAGTACTTC
CASSPQGTHEQYF
>-|TRBJ2-7|TRBD2|TRBV6-1
TGTGCCAGCAGGATAACTAGCGGGGGTTACGAGCAGTACTTC
CASRITSGGYEQYF
>-|TRBJ2-5|TRBD1|TRBV9
TGTGCCAGCAGCGTAGTAGGGGGCGAGACCCAGTACTTC
CASSVVGGETQYF
>-|TRBJ1-1|-|TRBV18
TGTGCCAGCTCGCTAGACACCGGAGGGACTGAAGCTTTCTTT
CASSLDTGGTEAFF
>-|TRBJ2-1|-|TRBV7-9
TGTGCCAGCAGGGTGGGCAGGGCCGAGAGGTACAATGAGCAGTTCTTC
CASRVGRAERYNEQFF
>few|TRBJ2-3|-|TRBV5-1
TGCGCCAGCAGCTTGGCCGGGACTAGCACAGATACGCAGTATTTT
CASSLAGTSTDTQYF
>-|TRBJ2-7|TRBD2|TRBV11-2
TGTGCCAGCGGGGGGGACGAGCAGTACTTC
CASGGDEQYF
>-|TRBJ2-3|-|TRBV29-1
TGCAGCGTTGCCCAGGGAATCACAGATACGCAGTATTTT
CSVAQGITDTQYF
>-|TRBJ1-5|-|TRBV28
TGTGCCAGCAGTACCCATGGCGGTTGGCAGCCCCAGCATTTT
CASSTHGGWQPQHF
>-|TRBJ2-7|-|TRBV5-1
TGCGCCAGCAGCCCAGGGACTGCTGCTATCCACGAGCAGTACTTC
CASSPGTAAIHEQYF
>few|TRBJ1-1|-|TRBV5-4
TGTGCCAGCAGCCAGCCCGGACAGCCGCTGAACACTGAAGCTTTCTTT
CASSQPGQPLNTEAFF
>few|TRBJ2-3|-|TRBV5-1
TGCGCCAGCAGCTTGCTGGCTAGCGAAGGAGATACGCAGTATTTT
CASSLLASEGDTQYF
>-|TRBJ1-2|-|TRBV30
TGTGCCTGGAGTGTTGGCGGTGCGGGCTATGGCTACACCTTC
CAWSVGGAGYGYTF